This T cell receptor beta chain was recovered during a study of T cell repertoires in cytomegalovirus infection (dated by TCRdb to the late 2010s). With respect to the entire study: The peptide stimulations were aimed at well-studied HLA-B-restricted epitopes as well as recently identified HLA-C-restricted CMV epitopes, whose presentation resists viral immunomodulation. Donor HLA type was relevant to the analysis, as public TCR beta signatures indicated carriage of CMV infection together with the matching HLA type.

Regarding this clonotype: Its antigen specificity is not known. No much larger clonotype is one base removed from it; base qualities were not supplied.

The junction shows trimming of 1 base on V and 6 bases on J, plus 5 bases between the germline ends. The CDR1 and CDR2 encoded by the germline V gene are SQVTM and ANQGSEA. The CDR3 holds 11 amino acids from the cysteine to the phenylalanine. Only CDR3 DNA remains: 33 bases, in frame from the first base. Summary of the overall study and its limitations: Cumulative frequency of public TCR beta family members discriminated carriers of CMV infection plus the relevant HLA type in this cohort and an independent 352-donor cohort. The ex vivo response was dominated by HLA-C-restricted CMV-specific TCR beta clonotypes, which also provided the single most frequent clonotype in two of eight donors.

Sequencer: Illumina HiSeq 1500. TCRdb trimmed public reads at Q25 via fastp, called clones via MiXCR and kept in-frame beta chains. Each entry is one CDR3 protein sequence, shown with its most common DNA and genes. Counted in this sample were some 500,000 distinct CDR3 sequences; 35% to 50% of them appeared once. The ten biggest clones cover around 50% of the sample. The treatment or condition label here, explained by the study, means: in vitro stimulation with specific CMV peptide epitopes to enrich CMV-specific T cells. The origin of this receptor is a human donor in good health (CMV status not recorded). Some clones in this sample may be carry-over from other donors' samples. The sample in question was cultured PBMCs, obtained from culture after CMV antigen stimulation. The chain links TRBV29-1 with TRBJ2-3; the D gene is unclear. The nucleotides read TGCAGCGTTGAAGTAAGGGATACGCAGTATTTT. It translates as CSVEVRDTQYF.